This T cell receptor (beta chain) was profiled in a study of regulatory T cells in long-lasting Graves disease. The time point denotes: newly diagnosed GD, antithyroid drugs for less than 3 months. Researchers made the TCR library from RNA that was extracted from PBMCs. The CDR3 runs 12 residues. With V trimmed by 4 bases and J by 11 bases, 6 bases remained unmatched. CDR1 is SNHLY, CDR2 FYNNEI, per germline. With iRepertoire HTBI primers and Arm-PCR of CDR3 regions, TCR beta libraries were built. TCRdb processed the multiplex PCR reads anew with MiXCR; each CDR3 protein has one entry. Of 350,000 to 450,000 distinct CDR3 sequences in the sample, 15% to 20% are singletons; the top ten hold 30%. These data also featured in a second study, about T cells in Graves' hyperthyroidism and ophthalmopathy.

This sample comprised peripheral blood mononuclear cells (PBMCs), obtained at new diagnosis, from a patient treated with antithyroid drugs. The chain joins TRBV2 to TRBJ2-3; 7 nucleotides match TRBD1. The TCR sequence derives from a man aged 35-49 years with Graves disease. The chain's CDR3 is CASSVTGPGQYF. CDR3 bases: TGTGCCAGCAGTGTGACAGGGCCTGGGCAGTATTTT.